This TCR beta chain came from a study of blood T cell repertoires in COVID-19. Study details: The origin of the acute and convalescent COVID-19 samples was the United States, Italy and Spain. From T cells, B-cell-depleted T cells, or PBMCs came the material, which was cDNA or gDNA.

Original handling: Amplification of reference gene primers provided the estimated nucleated cell counts. Using immunoSEQ multiplex PCR, the repertoire was profiled, and TCRdb retains in-frame clones only, with some absent. That table is the source of V, J and clone size, and D and trimming were worked out from the DNA. The table lists 100,000 to 150,000 clones, approximately 90% of them singletons. Germline values: CDR1 SGHVS, CDR2 FQNEAQ. The ends lost 5 bases at V and 2 bases at J; junction bases unmatched: 8. The CDR3 covers 16 residues. The sequence was obtained from a man between 70 and 80 years old with active COVID-19. The rearrangement uses TRBV7-8 and TRBJ2-3; the match to TRBD2 covers 9 bases. Sequencing was performed on peripheral blood. CDR3 sequence (DNA): TGTGCCAGCAGCCGAGGACTAGCGATAAACACAGATACGCAGTATTTT. Its translation is CASSRGLAINTDTQYF.